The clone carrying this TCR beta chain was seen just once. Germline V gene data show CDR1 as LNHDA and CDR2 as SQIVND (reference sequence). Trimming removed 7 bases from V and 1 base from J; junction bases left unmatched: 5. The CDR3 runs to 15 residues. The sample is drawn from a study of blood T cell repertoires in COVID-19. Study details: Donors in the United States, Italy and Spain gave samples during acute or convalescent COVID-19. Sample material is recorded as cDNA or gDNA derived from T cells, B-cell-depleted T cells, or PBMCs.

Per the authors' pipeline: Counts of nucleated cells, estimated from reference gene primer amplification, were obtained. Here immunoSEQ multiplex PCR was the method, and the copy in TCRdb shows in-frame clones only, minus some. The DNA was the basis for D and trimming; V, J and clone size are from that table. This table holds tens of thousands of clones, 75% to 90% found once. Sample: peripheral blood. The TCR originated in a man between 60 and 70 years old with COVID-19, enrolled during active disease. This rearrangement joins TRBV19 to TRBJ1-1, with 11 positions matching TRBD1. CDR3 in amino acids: CASTRGQGENTEAFF. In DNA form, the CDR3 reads TGTGCCAGTACTCGGGGACAGGGGGAGAACACTGAAGCTTTCTTT.